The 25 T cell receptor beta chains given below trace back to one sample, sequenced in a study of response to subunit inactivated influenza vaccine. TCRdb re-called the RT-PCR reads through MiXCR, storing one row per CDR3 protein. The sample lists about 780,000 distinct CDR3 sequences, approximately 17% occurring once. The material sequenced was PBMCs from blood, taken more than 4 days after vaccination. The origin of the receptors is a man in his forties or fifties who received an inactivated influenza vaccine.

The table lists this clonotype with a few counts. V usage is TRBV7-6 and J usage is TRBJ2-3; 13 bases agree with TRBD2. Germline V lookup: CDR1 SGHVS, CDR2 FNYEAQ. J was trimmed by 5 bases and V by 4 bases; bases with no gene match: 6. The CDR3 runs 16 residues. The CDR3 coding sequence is TGTGCCAGCAGCTCTCTGACTAGCGGGGGGTTAGATACGCAGTATTTT. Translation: CASSSLTSGGLDTQYF.

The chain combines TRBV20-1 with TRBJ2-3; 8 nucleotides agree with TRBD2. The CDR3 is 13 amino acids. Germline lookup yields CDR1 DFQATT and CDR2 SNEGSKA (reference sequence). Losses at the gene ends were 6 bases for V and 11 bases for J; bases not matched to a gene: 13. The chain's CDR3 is CSARPAGGPLQYF. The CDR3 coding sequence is TGCAGTGCCCGACCGGCGGGGGGCCCCCTGCAGTATTTT.

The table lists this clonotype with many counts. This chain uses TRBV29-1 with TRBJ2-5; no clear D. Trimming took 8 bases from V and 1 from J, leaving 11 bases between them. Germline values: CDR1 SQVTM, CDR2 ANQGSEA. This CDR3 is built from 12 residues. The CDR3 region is CSLMDGQETQYF. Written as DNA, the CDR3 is TGCAGCCTGATGGACGGCCAAGAGACCCAGTACTTC. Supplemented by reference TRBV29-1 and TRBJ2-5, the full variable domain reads SAVISQKPSRDICQRGTSLTIQCQVDSQVTMMFWYRQQPGQSLTLIATANQGSEATYESGFVIDKFPISRPNLTFSTLTVSNMSPEDSSIYLCSLMDGQETQYFGPGTRLLVL.

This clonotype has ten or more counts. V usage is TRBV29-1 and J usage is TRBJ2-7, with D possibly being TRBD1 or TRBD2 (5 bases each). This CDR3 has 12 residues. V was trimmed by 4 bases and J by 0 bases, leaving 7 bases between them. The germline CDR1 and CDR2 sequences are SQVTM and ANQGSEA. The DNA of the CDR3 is TGCAGCGTTGGGGACGGCTCCTACGAGCAGTACTTC. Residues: CSVGDGSYEQYF.

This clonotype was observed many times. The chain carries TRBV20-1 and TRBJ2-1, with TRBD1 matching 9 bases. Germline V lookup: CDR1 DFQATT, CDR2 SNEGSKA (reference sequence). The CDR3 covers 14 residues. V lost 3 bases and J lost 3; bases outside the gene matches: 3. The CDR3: CSARSGQGYNEQFF. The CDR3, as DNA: TGCAGTGCTAGGTCGGGACAGGGCTACAATGAGCAGTTCTTC.

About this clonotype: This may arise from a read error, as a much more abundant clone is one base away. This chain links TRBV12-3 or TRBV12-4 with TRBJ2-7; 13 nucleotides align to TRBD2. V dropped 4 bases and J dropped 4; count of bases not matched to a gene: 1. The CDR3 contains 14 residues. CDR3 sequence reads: CASSWGLAGYEQYF. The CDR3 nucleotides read TGTGCCAGCAGTTGGGGACTAGCGGGGTACGAGCAGTACTTC.

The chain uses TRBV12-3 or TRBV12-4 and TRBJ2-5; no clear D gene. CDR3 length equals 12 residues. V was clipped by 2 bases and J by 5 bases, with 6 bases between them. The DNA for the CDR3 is TGTGCCAGCAGTTTAACGGTGGAGACCCAGTACTTC. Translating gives CASSLTVETQYF.

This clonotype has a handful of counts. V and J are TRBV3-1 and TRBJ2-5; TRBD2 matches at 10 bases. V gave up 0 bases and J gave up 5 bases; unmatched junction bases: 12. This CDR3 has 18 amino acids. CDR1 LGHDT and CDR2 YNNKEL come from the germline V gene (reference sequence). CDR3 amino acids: CASSQDRTSGGAMETQYF. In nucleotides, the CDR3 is TGTGCCAGCAGCCAAGATCGAACGAGCGGGGGGGCTATGGAGACCCAGTACTTC.

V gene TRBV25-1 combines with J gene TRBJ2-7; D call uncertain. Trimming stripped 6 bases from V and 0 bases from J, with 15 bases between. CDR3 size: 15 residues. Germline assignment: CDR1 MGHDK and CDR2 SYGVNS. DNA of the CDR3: TGTGCCAGCAGCCGAAGAAGAGGCAGCTCCTACGAGCAGTACTTC. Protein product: CASSRRRGSSYEQYF.

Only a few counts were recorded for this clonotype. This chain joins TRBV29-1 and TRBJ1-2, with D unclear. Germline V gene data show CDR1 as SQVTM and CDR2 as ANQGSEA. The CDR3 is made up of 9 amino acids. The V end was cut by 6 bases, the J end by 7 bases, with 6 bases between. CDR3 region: CSVGSGYTF. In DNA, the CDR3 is TGCAGCGTGGGGAGTGGCTACACCTTC. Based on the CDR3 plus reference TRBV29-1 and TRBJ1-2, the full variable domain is SAVISQKPSRDICQRGTSLTIQCQVDSQVTMMFWYRQQPGQSLTLIATANQGSEATYESGFVIDKFPISRPNLTFSTLTVSNMSPEDSSIYLCSVGSGYTFGSGTRLTVV.

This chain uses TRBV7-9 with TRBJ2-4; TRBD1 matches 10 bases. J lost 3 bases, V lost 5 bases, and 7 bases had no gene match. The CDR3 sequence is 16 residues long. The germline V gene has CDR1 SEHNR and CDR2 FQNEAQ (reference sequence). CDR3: CASSGKGTGDKNIQYF. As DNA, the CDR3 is TGTGCCAGCAGCGGAAAAGGGACAGGGGACAAAAACATTCAGTACTTC.

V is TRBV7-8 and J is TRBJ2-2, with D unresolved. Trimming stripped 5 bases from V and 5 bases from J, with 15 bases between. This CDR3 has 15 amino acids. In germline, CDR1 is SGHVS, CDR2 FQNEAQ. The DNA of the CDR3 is TGTGCCAGCAGCCCTCTTAGACTTCAAACCGGGGAGCTGTTTTTT. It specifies CASSPLRLQTGELFF.

The CDR3 coding sequence is TGTGCCACCAGTGAGGCGGGACTAGCGACGATTCAGACCCAGTACTTC. Translating it yields CATSEAGLATIQTQYF. The V gene is TRBV24-1, the J gene TRBJ2-5, with 10 bases lining up with TRBD2. The CDR3 extends over 16 amino acids. Germline CDR1 and CDR2: KGHDR and SFDVKD. V was pared by 4 bases and J by 6 bases, with 10 bases of the junction left unmatched.

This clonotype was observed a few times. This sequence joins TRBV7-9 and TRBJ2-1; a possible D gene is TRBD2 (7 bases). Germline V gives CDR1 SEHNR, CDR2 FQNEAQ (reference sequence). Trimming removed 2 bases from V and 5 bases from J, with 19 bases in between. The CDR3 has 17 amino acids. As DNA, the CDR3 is TGTGCCAGCAGCTTATCCCCTCGGGGGGCGAAACACAATGAGCAGTTCTTC. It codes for CASSLSPRGAKHNEQFF.

CDR3 DNA sequence: TGCAGTGCTAGAAATCATCCAGGGGTGGATACGCAGTATTTT. It yields the protein CSARNHPGVDTQYF. The chain recombines TRBV20-1 with TRBJ2-3, with D perhaps matching TRBD1 (6 bases). V was cut by 2 bases and J by 6 bases, with 15 bases left in between. The CDR3 is 14 residues long. From germline, CDR1 is DFQATT and CDR2 SNEGSKA (reference sequence).

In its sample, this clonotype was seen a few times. The CDR3 DNA sequence: TGTGCCAGCAGTTTCACCCCGGGCCGGGACAGCACAGATACGCAGTATTTT. This sequence encodes CASSFTPGRDSTDTQYF. The chain is built from TRBV7-6 and TRBJ2-3; D is perhaps TRBD1 or TRBD2 (5 bases each). With 6 bases removed from V and 0 bases from J, the gap between germline ends came to 19 bases. Germline V CDR1 and CDR2: SGHVS, FNYEAQ. The CDR3 consists of 17 residues.

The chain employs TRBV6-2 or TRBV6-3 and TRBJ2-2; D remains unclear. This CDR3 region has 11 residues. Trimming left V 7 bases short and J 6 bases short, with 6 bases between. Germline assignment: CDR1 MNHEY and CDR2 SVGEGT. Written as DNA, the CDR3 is TGTGCCAGCATGGGTGCCGGGGAGCTGTTTTTT. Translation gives CASMGAGELFF.

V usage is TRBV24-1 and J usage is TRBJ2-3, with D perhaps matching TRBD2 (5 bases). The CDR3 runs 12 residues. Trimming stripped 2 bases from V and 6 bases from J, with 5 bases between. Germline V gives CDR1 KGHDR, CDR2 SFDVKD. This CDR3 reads CATSDSGDTQYF. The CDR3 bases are TGTGCCACCAGTGATTCGGGGGATACGCAGTATTTT.

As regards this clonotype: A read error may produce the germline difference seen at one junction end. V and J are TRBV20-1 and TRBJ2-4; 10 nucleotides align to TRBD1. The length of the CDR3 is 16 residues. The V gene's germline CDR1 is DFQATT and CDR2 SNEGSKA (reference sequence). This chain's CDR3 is CSARETGGLAKNIQYF. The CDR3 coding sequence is TGCAGTGCGAGAGAGACAGGGGGCTTAGCCAAAAACATTCAGTACTTC.

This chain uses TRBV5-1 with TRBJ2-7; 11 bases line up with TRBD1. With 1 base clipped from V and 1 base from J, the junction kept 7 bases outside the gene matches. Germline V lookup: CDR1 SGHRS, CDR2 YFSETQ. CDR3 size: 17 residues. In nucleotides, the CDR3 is TGCGCCAGCAGCTTGCGGACAGGGGGCGCGACGTCCTACGAGCAGTACTTC. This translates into CASSLRTGGATSYEQYF. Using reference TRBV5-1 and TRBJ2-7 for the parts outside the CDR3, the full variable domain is KAGVTQTPRYLIKTRGQQVTLSCSPISGHRSVSWYQQTPGQGLQFLFEYFSETQRNKGNFPGRFSGRQFSNSRSEMNVSTLELGDSALYLCASSLRTGGATSYEQYFGPGTRLTVT.

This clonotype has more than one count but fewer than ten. The CDR3 DNA reads as TGCAGTGCTAGAGAGGTTGTGAGGGGAGGGCACGAGCAGTACTTC. Translated: CSAREVVRGGHEQYF. V and J are TRBV20-1 and TRBJ2-7; 7 bases agree with TRBD2. The CDR3 has 15 amino acids. Germline V CDR1 and CDR2: DFQATT, SNEGSKA (reference sequence). J was trimmed by 5 bases and V by 0 bases; bases with no gene match: 10.

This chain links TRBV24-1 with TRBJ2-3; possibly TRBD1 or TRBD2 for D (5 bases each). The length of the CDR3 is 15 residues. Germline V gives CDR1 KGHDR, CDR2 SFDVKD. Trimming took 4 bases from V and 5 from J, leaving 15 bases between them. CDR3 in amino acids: CATSDYYTGLDTQYF. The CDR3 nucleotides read TGTGCCACCAGTGACTATTATACAGGACTAGATACGCAGTATTTT.

CDR3 sequence: CASSYSGTSGSRYNEQFF. The CDR3, as DNA: TGTGCCAGCAGTTACTCCGGGACTAGCGGGAGTCGCTACAATGAGCAGTTCTTC. The chain links TRBV6-5 to TRBJ2-1; 14 bases agree with TRBD2. Germline assignment: CDR1 MNHEY and CDR2 SVGAGI. Germline trimming cut 0 bases from V and 3 bases from J; bases unmatched to any gene: 4. The CDR3 extends over 18 amino acids.

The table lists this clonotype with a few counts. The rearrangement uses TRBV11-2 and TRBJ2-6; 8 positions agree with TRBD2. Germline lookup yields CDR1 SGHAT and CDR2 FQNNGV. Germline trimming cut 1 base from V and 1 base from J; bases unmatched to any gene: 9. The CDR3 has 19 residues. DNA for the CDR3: TGTGCCAGCAGCTTAGGTGGGCTAGCGGGTTGGTCTGGGGCCAACGTCCTGACTTTC. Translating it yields CASSLGGLAGWSGANVLTF.

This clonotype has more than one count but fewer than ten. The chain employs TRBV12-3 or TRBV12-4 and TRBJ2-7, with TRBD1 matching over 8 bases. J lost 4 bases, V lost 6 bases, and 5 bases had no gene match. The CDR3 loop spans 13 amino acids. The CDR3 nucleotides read TGTGCCAGCAGGTGGACAGGGACTTACGAGCAGTACTTC. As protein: CASRWTGTYEQYF.